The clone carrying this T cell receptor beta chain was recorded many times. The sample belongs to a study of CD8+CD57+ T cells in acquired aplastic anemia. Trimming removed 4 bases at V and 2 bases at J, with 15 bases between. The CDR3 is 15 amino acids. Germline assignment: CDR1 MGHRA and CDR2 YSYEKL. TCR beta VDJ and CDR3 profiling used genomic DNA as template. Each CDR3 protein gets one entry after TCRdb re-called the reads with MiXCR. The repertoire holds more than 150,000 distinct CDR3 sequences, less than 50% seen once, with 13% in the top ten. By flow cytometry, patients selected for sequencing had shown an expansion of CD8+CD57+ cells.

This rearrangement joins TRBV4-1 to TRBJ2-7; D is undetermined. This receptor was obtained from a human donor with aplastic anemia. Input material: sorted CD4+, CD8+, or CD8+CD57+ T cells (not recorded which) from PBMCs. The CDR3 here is CASSLSDGPAYEQYF. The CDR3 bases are TGCGCCAGCAGCCTCTCGGACGGACCGGCCTACGAGCAGTACTTC.